The 30 T cell receptor beta chains reported below all come from one sample, sequenced in a study of blood T cell repertoires in COVID-19. The assay was immunoSEQ multiplex PCR, and TCRdb's table has in-frame clones only and misses some. Altogether about 39,000 clones are present, 85% to 95% being singletons, with the ten largest covering roughly 3.7%. The sample taken for sequencing was peripheral blood. These receptors were taken from a human donor with active COVID-19. The donor label of this sample is uncertain.

This chain joins TRBV5-1 and TRBJ1-1, with 7 positions matching TRBD1. The CDR3 is 15 amino acids. CDR1 and CDR2 from the germline V gene are SGHRS and YFSETQ. Trimming cost V 4 bases and J 2 bases; bases outside gene matches: 8. CDR3 sequence reads: CASSRTGQLNTEAFF. CDR3 in DNA: TGCGCCAGCAGCAGGACGGGACAGCTTAACACTGAAGCTTTCTTT. The whole variable domain, remainder taken from reference TRBV5-1 and TRBJ1-1, is KAGVTQTPRYLIKTRGQQVTLSCSPISGHRSVSWYQQTPGQGLQFLFEYFSETQRNKGNFPGRFSGRQFSNSRSEMNVSTLELGDSALYLCASSRTGQLNTEAFFGQGTRLTVV.

The V and J genes are TRBV5-1 and TRBJ2-3; 12 bases are a match to TRBD2. The V and J ends lost 3 bases and 6 bases, in that order; junction bases with no gene match: 5. The CDR3 runs 15 residues. Looked up from germline, CDR1 is SGHRS and CDR2 is YFSETQ. The CDR3: CASSSLAGGPDTQYF. The CDR3 coding sequence is TGCGCCAGCAGCTCCCTAGCGGGGGGGCCGGATACGCAGTATTTT.

The V and J genes are TRBV6-5 and TRBJ1-2; D might be TRBD1 (5 bases). Germline CDR1 MNHEY, CDR2 SVGAGI. V was pared by 6 bases and J by 5 bases, with 13 bases between. The CDR3 is made up of 13 amino acids. The DNA of the CDR3 is TGTGCCAGCAGGGGGACCGGAGGGTATGGCTACACCTTC. Protein: CASRGTGGYGYTF.

The chain couples TRBV2 to TRBJ1-4; 7 bases align to TRBD1. Germline V gives CDR1 SNHLY, CDR2 FYNNEI. Trimming at V came to 6 bases and at J to 3 bases, leaving 10 bases not matched to a gene. The CDR3 is made up of 16 amino acids. The CDR3 coding sequence is TGTGCCAGCAGCCCGGACAGGCCAACTTCTAATGAAAAACTGTTTTTT. Its translation: CASSPDRPTSNEKLFF.

This chain links TRBV6-2 or TRBV6-3 with TRBJ2-3; 8 nucleotides align to TRBD2. The V segment lost 6 bases and the J segment 4 bases; nucleotides outside the gene matches: 12. The germline V gene encodes CDR1 MNHEY and CDR2 SVGEGT. The CDR3 totals 16 residues. The CDR3 reads CASSPRGLVSADTQYF. In DNA form, the CDR3 reads TGTGCCAGCAGCCCCAGGGGACTAGTATCCGCAGATACGCAGTATTTT.

The gene calls are TRBV24-1 and TRBJ2-1, with TRBD1 matching over 7 bases. With V trimmed by 7 bases and J by 3 bases, 11 bases remained unmatched. Germline assignment: CDR1 KGHDR and CDR2 SFDVKD. The CDR3 is 16 amino acids. The CDR3 spells CATRDTRQGVYNEQFF. The DNA for the CDR3 is TGTGCCACCAGGGACACGAGACAGGGAGTCTACAATGAGCAGTTCTTC.

This rearrangement joins TRBV6-4 to TRBJ1-1, with D possibly TRBD1 on 6 matching bases. The CDR3 length is 14 residues. Trimming left V 6 bases short and J 7 bases short, with 18 bases between. Germline CDR1 and CDR2: MRHNA and SNTAGT. CDR3 protein: CASREDRRLNEAFF. In DNA form, the CDR3 reads TGTGCCAGCAGGGAAGACAGGAGGTTAAATGAAGCTTTCTTT.

The chain employs TRBV21-1 and TRBJ2-2; TRBD1 was called by the table and not checked on the DNA. TRBV21-1 is a pseudogene. There are 14 residues in the CDR3. The CDR3 coding sequence is TGTGCCAGCAGCCGAATAACAGGGACCAGGGGAGCTGTTTTT. Translating gives CASSRITGTRGAVF.

The rearrangement joins TRBV29-1 to TRBJ2-3; D possibly corresponds to TRBD1 (6 bases). This CDR3 region has 12 residues. CDR1 is SQVTM, CDR2 ANQGSEA, per germline. Trimming stripped 8 bases from V and 2 bases from J, with 11 bases between. The chain's CDR3 is CSRTADTDTQYF. CDR3 nucleotides: TGCAGCCGGACAGCGGACACAGATACGCAGTATTTT.

The rearrangement uses TRBV11-3 and TRBJ2-7; the D gene is possibly TRBD1 (6 bases). CDR1 is SGHNT, CDR2 YENEEA, per germline. With 5 bases removed from V and 3 bases from J, the gap between germline ends came to 17 bases. The CDR3 is made up of 15 amino acids. As DNA, the CDR3 is TGTGCCAGCAGCCCTTCAGGGGCGGAAGTCTACGAGCAGTACTTC. Its protein is CASSPSGAEVYEQYF.

The chain carries TRBV15 and TRBJ2-3, with 14 bases aligning to TRBD2. V gave up 8 bases and J gave up 2 bases; unmatched junction bases: 15. This CDR3 is 19 amino acids long. Germline V gene data show CDR1 as LNHNV and CDR2 as YYDKDF (reference sequence). The CDR3 coding sequence is TGTGCCACCTCGACCCGGGGACTAGCGGGAGAGGCCCACACAGATACGCAGTATTTT. It translates to CATSTRGLAGEAHTDTQYF. The full variable domain, in which reference TRBV15 and TRBJ2-3 provide the parts outside the CDR3, is DAMVIQNPRYQVTQFGKPVTLSCSQTLNHNVMYWYQQKSSQAPKLLFHYYDKDFNNEADTPDNFQSRRPNTSFCFLDIRSPGLGDTAMYLCATSTRGLAGEAHTDTQYFGPGTRLTVL.

This clone was seen just once. This sequence joins TRBV6-2 or TRBV6-3 and TRBJ2-2, with a possible D match to TRBD1 (6 bases). The germline CDR1 and CDR2 sequences are MNHEY and SVGEGT. The V end lost 5 bases, the J end lost 6 bases, and 13 bases lay between the germline ends. The CDR3 contains 14 residues. This chain's CDR3 is CASSQDSRPGELFF. CDR3 sequence (DNA): TGTGCCAGCAGTCAGGACAGCCGCCCCGGGGAGCTGTTTTTT.

The chain links TRBV27 to TRBJ1-2, with TRBD1 matching over 10 bases. The ends lost 4 bases at V and 8 bases at J; junction bases unmatched: 7. There are 14 residues in the CDR3. Germline V gene lookup returns CDR1 MNHEY and CDR2 SMNVEV (reference sequence). The DNA of the CDR3 is TGTGCCAGCAGTTCGACAGGGGGCCCTCGGGGCTACACCTTC. Translation: CASSSTGGPRGYTF.

The J gene is TRBJ2-1, the V gene TRBV19; 8 bases line up with TRBD2. J was trimmed by 3 bases and V by 6 bases; bases with no gene match: 7. This CDR3 contains 15 residues. In germline, CDR1 is LNHDA, CDR2 SQIVND (reference sequence). The CDR3 nucleotides are TGTGCCAGTAGCCCCGGGACTAGAGGCTACAATGAGCAGTTCTTC. Translation gives CASSPGTRGYNEQFF.

The chain is built from TRBV5-1 and TRBJ1-5; D unclear. V was trimmed by 0 bases and J by 5 bases, leaving 15 bases between them. The CDR3 sequence is 16 residues long. Looked up from germline, CDR1 is SGHRS and CDR2 is YFSETQ. CDR3 in amino acids: CASSLGPTEIDQPQHF. Here the CDR3 DNA reads TGCGCCAGCAGCTTGGGTCCCACAGAGATTGATCAGCCCCAGCATTTT.

This chain links TRBV27 with TRBJ2-6; D remains ambiguous. The CDR3 is made up of 15 amino acids. The V end was cut by 3 bases, the J end by 1 base, with 7 bases between. The germline gives CDR1 MNHEY, CDR2 SMNVEV (reference sequence). The CDR3 loop reads CASSFYGSGANVLTF. Here the CDR3 DNA reads TGTGCCAGCAGTTTTTACGGTTCTGGGGCCAACGTCCTGACTTTC. Filled out from reference TRBV27 and TRBJ2-6, the complete variable domain reads EAQVTQNPRYLITVTGKKLTVTCSQNMNHEYMSWYRQDPGLGLRQIYYSMNVEVTDKGDVPEGYKVSRKEKRNFPLILESPSPNQTSLYFCASSFYGSGANVLTFGAGSRLTVL.

The chain is built from TRBV6-4 and TRBJ1-1; possibly TRBD1 for D (5 bases). Germline CDR1 is MRHNA and CDR2 is SNTAGT. CDR3 length: 16 residues. Deletions cut 7 bases from V and 0 bases from J, with 18 bases between. The DNA of the CDR3 is TGTGCCAGCATTGGGGGGAACACCCGAATGAACACTGAAGCTTTCTTT. It specifies CASIGGNTRMNTEAFF.

The V call is TRBV13, the J call TRBJ2-7; 10 positions agree with TRBD1. Germline CDR1 reads PRHDT; CDR2 reads FYEKMQ (reference sequence). The CDR3 extends over 14 amino acids. V was clipped by 5 bases and J by 7 bases; unmatched bases: 8. The CDR3 sequence is CASSIGTGVWEQYF. CDR3 nucleotide sequence: TGTGCCAGCAGCATCGGGACAGGGGTGTGGGAGCAGTACTTC.

In nucleotides, the CDR3 is TGTGCCAGCACCTCGGGGACAGATATCTACAATGAGCAGTTCTTC. Its translation: CASTSGTDIYNEQFF. V is TRBV7-9 and J is TRBJ2-1; 7 bases are a match to TRBD1. CDR1 SEHNR and CDR2 FQNEAQ come from the germline V gene (reference sequence). V gave up 7 bases and J gave up 3 bases; unmatched junction bases: 9. The CDR3 loop spans 15 amino acids.

The chain links TRBV6-2 or TRBV6-3 to TRBJ2-1; TRBD2 matches at 11 bases. Germline V gene lookup returns CDR1 MNHEY and CDR2 SVGEGT. The CDR3 runs to 16 residues. V was pared by 5 bases and J by 4 bases, with 7 bases of the junction left unmatched. CDR3 DNA sequence: TGTGCCAGCAGTAAACCGGGACTAGCGGAATACAATGAGCAGTTCTTC. Translation: CASSKPGLAEYNEQFF.

The rearrangement uses TRBV12-3 or TRBV12-4 and TRBJ1-1; possibly TRBD1 for D (6 bases). The CDR3 has 13 amino acids. V gave up 5 bases and J gave up 6 bases, with 13 bases separating them. The CDR3 is CASSPTGTPEAFF. In nucleotides, the CDR3 is TGTGCCAGCAGTCCCACAGGGACCCCTGAAGCTTTCTTT.

V is TRBV12-5 and J is TRBJ1-5, with D tentatively TRBD1 (6 bases). The germline gives CDR1 LGHNT, CDR2 FRNRAP. V lost 1 base and J lost 0, with 25 bases in between. This CDR3 has 21 residues. The CDR3: CASGLASKETGTLYSNQPQHF. The DNA for the CDR3 is TGTGCTAGTGGTTTGGCCTCTAAAGAGACAGGCACCCTCTATAGCAATCAGCCCCAGCATTTT.

The chain uses TRBV28 and TRBJ1-5; D not certain. With 5 bases removed from V and 5 bases from J, the gap between germline ends came to 16 bases. Germline CDR1 reads MDHEN; CDR2 reads SYDVKM. This CDR3 region has 15 residues. CDR3 residues: CASSPGNLYYQPQHF. DNA of the CDR3: TGTGCCAGCAGTCCCGGTAATCTGTACTATCAGCCCCAGCATTTT.

The V call is TRBV6-6, the J call TRBJ1-5; 9 positions match TRBD1. Losses at the gene ends were 0 bases for V and 6 bases for J; bases not matched to a gene: 3. Germline CDR1 reads MNHNY; CDR2 reads SVGAGI (reference sequence). This CDR3 comprises 15 residues. CDR3 bases: TGTGCCAGCAGTTACTCGACAGGGGGGCGTCAGCCCCAGCATTTT. Its protein product is CASSYSTGGRQPQHF.

This sequence joins TRBV3-1 (or the pseudogene TRBV3-2) and TRBJ1-1, with 11 bases aligning to TRBD1. CDR1 is LGHDT, CDR2 YNNKEL, per germline (reference sequence). V trimming: 6 bases; J trimming: 4 bases; junction bases outside the gene matches: 4. This CDR3 has 14 residues. CDR3 amino acids: CASSLGQGATEAFF. For the CDR3, the DNA is TGTGCCAGCAGTCTCGGACAGGGGGCCACTGAAGCTTTCTTT.

The chain joins TRBV7-2 to TRBJ1-5; the match to TRBD1 covers 8 bases. The ends lost 4 bases at V and 6 bases at J; junction bases unmatched: 8. In germline, CDR1 is SGHTA, CDR2 FQGNSA. The CDR3 covers 15 residues. The CDR3 DNA follows: TGTGCCAGCAGCTCCCTGACAGGGGTTGGTCAGCCCCAGCATTTT. It translates to CASSSLTGVGQPQHF.

The chain uses TRBV21-1 and TRBJ1-2; TRBD1 was called by the table and not checked on the DNA. TRBV21-1 is assigned pseudogene status. The CDR3 totals 17 residues. CDR3 sequence reads: CASSNRKGWRPNYGYTF. DNA for the CDR3: TGTGCCAGCAGCAACCGGAAGGGGTGGCGGCCTAACTATGGCTACACCTTC.

This clone was detected only a few times. The rearrangement joins TRBV3-1 (or the pseudogene TRBV3-2) to TRBJ2-1, with TRBD1 matching 10 bases. The V gene end was trimmed by 1 base and the J gene end by 5 bases; junction bases not matched to a gene: 8. Germline CDR1 is LGHDT and CDR2 is YNNKEL (reference sequence). The CDR3 extends over 17 amino acids. The CDR3 reads CASSQVIGDRGNNEQFF. As DNA, the CDR3 is TGTGCCAGCAGCCAAGTCATTGGGGACAGGGGAAACAATGAGCAGTTCTTC.

This clone has only one observation. The rearrangement joins TRBV20-1 to TRBJ1-2; TRBD1 is a possible D gene (6 bases). This CDR3 is 11 amino acids long. Trimming stripped 6 bases from V and 8 bases from J, with 13 bases between. Germline V gives CDR1 DFQATT, CDR2 SNEGSKA (reference sequence). Here the CDR3 reads CSAPGGRGYTF. The CDR3, as DNA: TGCAGTGCACCCGGGGGGCGCGGCTACACCTTC.

The V gene is TRBV27, the J gene TRBJ1-2, with D perhaps matching TRBD1 (5 bases). V was trimmed by 3 bases and J by 2 bases, leaving 10 bases between them. The CDR3 spans 14 residues. CDR1 and CDR2 (germline): MNHEY, SMNVEV (reference sequence). The CDR3 loop is CASSFTGPNYGYTF. CDR3 nucleotide sequence: TGTGCCAGCAGTTTCACAGGACCCAACTATGGCTACACCTTC.